A selection of T cell receptor beta chains follows, all from one sample in a study of spatial heterogeneity in lung cancer. Each CDR3 protein is one row after TCRdb ran MiXCR on the 5' RACE reads. The sample carries roughly 70,000 distinct CDR3 sequences, 8% to 9% recorded once. This specimen consisted of PBMCs, obtained at follow-up. Every receptor here comes from a female donor with early-stage non-small cell lung cancer. Both conserved end residues are part of each CDR3. The order of the fields is V gene, CDR3 protein.

v_gene: TRBV29-1; CDR3aa: CSVEVGIGQPQHF
v_gene: TRBV7-2; CDR3aa: CASSFSSGSTKNIQYF
v_gene: TRBV19; CDR3aa: CASSLNTGNNEQFF
v_gene: TRBV11-2; CDR3aa: CASSEAAASTF
v_gene: TRBV28; CDR3aa: CASTPGGQGAAQHQPQHF
v_gene: TRBV29-1; CDR3aa: CSSRTGVNYGYTF
v_gene: TRBV28; CDR3aa: CASRGASEETQYF
v_gene: TRBV3-1; CDR3aa: CASSPGGGGAHLQPQHF
v_gene: TRBV10-3; CDR3aa: CAISRGDRQETQYF
v_gene: TRBV7-9; CDR3aa: CASSFSQTHEQYF
v_gene: TRBV4-1; CDR3aa: CASRSNTDIQYF
v_gene: TRBV7-9; CDR3aa: CASSLAREIIEAFF
v_gene: TRBV4-1; CDR3aa: CASSQAEGTGELFF
v_gene: TRBV3-1; CDR3aa: CASIATGGYNEQFF
v_gene: TRBV12-3/TRBV12-4; CDR3aa: CASSHSTGKTEAFF
v_gene: TRBV28; CDR3aa: CASSAQGAQNTEAFF
v_gene: TRBV10-2; CDR3aa: CASSEPRGEQFF
v_gene: TRBV5-1; CDR3aa: CASSLVDGETQYF